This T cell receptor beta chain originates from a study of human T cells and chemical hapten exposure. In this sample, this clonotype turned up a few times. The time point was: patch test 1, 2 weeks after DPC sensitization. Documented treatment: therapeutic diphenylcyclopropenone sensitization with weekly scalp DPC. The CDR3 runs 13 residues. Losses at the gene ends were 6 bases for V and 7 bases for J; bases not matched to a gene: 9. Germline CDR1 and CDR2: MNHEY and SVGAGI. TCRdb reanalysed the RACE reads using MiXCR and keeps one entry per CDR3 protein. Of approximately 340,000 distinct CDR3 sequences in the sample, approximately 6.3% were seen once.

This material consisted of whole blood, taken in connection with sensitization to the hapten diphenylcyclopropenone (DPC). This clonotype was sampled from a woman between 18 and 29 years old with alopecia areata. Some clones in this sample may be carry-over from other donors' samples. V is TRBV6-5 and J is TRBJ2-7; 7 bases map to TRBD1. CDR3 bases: TGTGCCAGCAGCCGCGACAGGGTCGGGGAGCAGTACTTC. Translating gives CASSRDRVGEQYF.